These 12 T cell receptor beta chains originate from one sample sequenced in a study of CXCR3-negative and CXCR3-positive naive CD8 T cells. 5' RACE that incorporated UMI labels was used to prepare the TRB cDNA libraries. With the 5' RACE reads reprocessed, TCRdb shows one record per CDR3 protein and no DNA. In all, the sample yields some 61,000 distinct CDR3 sequences. Sample: naive CXCR3- CD8+ T cells from blood. The subset is: CD45RO-CCR7+CD27+CD95- naive CD8+ T cells lacking CXCR3 (TNR3-). These TCRs come from a human donor in good health. Some clones in this sample may be carry-over from other donors' samples.

The genes are TRBV28 and TRBJ2-7; TCRdb indicates TRBD1, and absent DNA this call remains unverified. CDR3 size: 12 residues. CDR1 MDHEN and CDR2 SYDVKM come from the germline V gene. This chain's CDR3 is CASSRQGYEQYF.

The chain uses TRBV27 and TRBJ2-1; absent DNA, TCRdb's TRBD1 call cannot be checked. The CDR3 runs to 15 residues. Germline CDR1 is MNHEY and CDR2 is SMNVEV (reference sequence). CDR3: CASSSPGSRPNEQFF.

The chain uses TRBV6-2 or TRBV6-3 and TRBJ1-2. The CDR3 is 14 residues long. In germline, CDR1 is MNHEY, CDR2 SVGEGT. CDR3 protein: CASSHLVTSYGYTF.

V and J are TRBV29-1 and TRBJ2-3; there is no DNA to check the TCRdb D call of TRBD1. This CDR3 is 16 amino acids long. The germline V gene has CDR1 SQVTM and CDR2 ANQGSEA. The CDR3 loop is CSVLGSGDILTDTQYF.

The chain is built from TRBV6-6 and TRBJ2-3; TCRdb's D call, TRBD2, is unchecked because there is no DNA. The CDR3 consists of 15 residues. Germline CDR1 MNHNY, CDR2 SVGAGI (reference sequence). The CDR3 is CASSLAGVRTDTQYF.

The chain couples TRBV27 to TRBJ1-2; the D call from TCRdb, TRBD1, cannot be confirmed without DNA. The germline CDR1 and CDR2 sequences are MNHEY and SMNVEV (reference sequence). The CDR3 loop spans 16 amino acids. CDR3 sequence reads: CASSSNLDRTNYGYTF.

The chain carries TRBV27 and TRBJ2-5. This CDR3 spans 15 amino acids. CDR1 and CDR2 from the germline V gene are MNHEY and SMNVEV (reference sequence). CDR3 sequence: CASSSIFRGEETQYF.

The chain couples TRBV11-2 to TRBJ2-5. CDR1 is SGHAT and CDR2 is FQNNGV in the germline V gene. The CDR3 loop spans 12 amino acids. Here the CDR3 reads CASSLDAETQYF.

The chain carries TRBV25-1 and TRBJ2-5; TCRdb's D call, TRBD1, is unchecked because there is no DNA. Germline V gene lookup returns CDR1 MGHDK and CDR2 SYGVNS. CDR3 length equals 15 residues. CDR3 sequence: CASSEFLDRDETQYF. The complete variable domain, with remaining parts taken from reference TRBV25-1 and TRBJ2-5, reads EADIYQTPRYLVIGTGKKITLECSQTMGHDKMYWYQQDPGMELHLIHYSYGVNSTEKGDLSSESTVSRIRTEHFPLTLESARPSHTSQYLCASSEFLDRDETQYFGPGTRLLVL.

The genes are TRBV7-9 and TRBJ2-3; TCRdb calls TRBD2, which cannot be checked without DNA. Per the germline V gene, CDR1 is SEHNR and CDR2 is FQNEAQ (reference sequence). CDR3 length equals 17 residues. CDR3 sequence: CASSRGGLAGVTDTQCF.

The chain carries TRBV4-3 and TRBJ1-5. From germline, CDR1 is LGHNA and CDR2 YSLEER. This CDR3 is 15 amino acids long. Here the CDR3 reads CASSQDRSSNQPQHF.

The chain links TRBV29-1 to TRBJ2-7; there is no DNA to check the TCRdb D call of TRBD1. This CDR3 is built from 12 residues. Germline CDR1 and CDR2: SQVTM and ANQGSEA. CDR3 region: CSATDGTYEQYF.